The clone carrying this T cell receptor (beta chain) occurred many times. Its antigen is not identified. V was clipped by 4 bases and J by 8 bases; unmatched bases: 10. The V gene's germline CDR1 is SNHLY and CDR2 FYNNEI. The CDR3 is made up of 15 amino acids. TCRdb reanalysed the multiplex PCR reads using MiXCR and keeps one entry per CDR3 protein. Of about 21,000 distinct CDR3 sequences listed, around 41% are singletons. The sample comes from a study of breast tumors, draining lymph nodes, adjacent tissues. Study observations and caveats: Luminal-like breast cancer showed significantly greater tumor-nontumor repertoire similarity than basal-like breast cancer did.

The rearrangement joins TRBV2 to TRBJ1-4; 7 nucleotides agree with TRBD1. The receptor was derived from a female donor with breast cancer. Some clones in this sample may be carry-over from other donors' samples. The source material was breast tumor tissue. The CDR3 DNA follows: TGTGCCAGCAGTGGATTAAGGGGGCGAGAAGAAAAACTGTTTTTT. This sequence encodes CASSGLRGREEKLFF.